Below, 16 T cell receptor beta chains from the same sample are listed, as sequenced in a study of blood T cell repertoires in COVID-19. Method: immunoSEQ multiplex PCR; TCRdb's copy keeps in-frame clones and lacks some. The sample carries more than 200,000 clones, just under 90% recorded once. Material for sequencing was peripheral blood. Source of these receptors: a man younger than 45 with COVID-19, enrolled during active disease.

The table lists this clone with a count of one. The chain couples TRBV4-2 to TRBJ2-7; 10 bases fit TRBD2. This CDR3 has 17 residues. Germline V gene data show CDR1 as LGHNA and CDR2 as YNFKEQ. V shed 0 bases and J 0 bases; nucleotides not matched to a gene: 5. As DNA, the CDR3 is TGTGCCAGCAGCCAAGAACACGGACTAGCGGCCTCCTACGAGCAGTACTTC. Its translation: CASSQEHGLAASYEQYF.

The chain employs TRBV18 and TRBJ2-1; 11 nucleotides line up with TRBD2. This CDR3 is built from 15 residues. Per the germline V gene, CDR1 is KGHSH and CDR2 is LQKENI. J gave up 8 bases and V 4 bases, and 7 bases lay outside the gene matches. The CDR3 is CASSRSLAGADEQFF. DNA of the CDR3: TGTGCCAGCTCACGATCACTAGCGGGGGCGGATGAGCAGTTCTTC.

This clone was recorded only once. The chain joins TRBV9 to TRBJ1-1; D possibly corresponds to TRBD1 (5 bases). Between the trimmed V and J ends, which lost 3 bases and 0 bases, there was a span of 12 bases. Looked up from germline, CDR1 is SGDLS and CDR2 is YYNGEE. The CDR3 is 15 amino acids. The CDR3: CASSGGGALNTEAFF. The DNA for the CDR3 is TGTGCCAGCAGCGGGGGAGGGGCATTGAACACTGAAGCTTTCTTT.

V is TRBV11-3 and J is TRBJ1-1; tentative D call: TRBD1 (6 bases). The germline V gene encodes CDR1 SGHNT and CDR2 YENEEA. CDR3 length equals 13 residues. The V end lost 6 bases, the J end lost 2 bases, and 10 bases lay between the germline ends. Here the CDR3 reads CASSRQDNTEAFF. The CDR3 DNA is TGTGCCAGCAGTAGACAGGATAACACTGAAGCTTTCTTT.

This chain uses TRBV27 with TRBJ1-2; 11 bases agree with TRBD1. After removal of 5 bases from V and 5 bases from J, the junction contained 10 bases not matched to a gene. The CDR3 consists of 16 residues. The V gene's germline CDR1 is MNHEY and CDR2 SMNVEV (reference sequence). The CDR3 DNA is TGTGCCAGCAGTCTAAAACCGGGACAGGGGGAATATGGCTACACCTTC. It specifies CASSLKPGQGEYGYTF.

The rearrangement joins TRBV6-5 to TRBJ1-2, with TRBD1 identical over 8 bases. Germline V gene sequence: CDR1 MNHEY, CDR2 SVGAGI. There are 14 residues in the CDR3. V was pared by 5 bases and J by 9 bases, with 11 bases of the junction left unmatched. The CDR3 DNA sequence: TGTGCCAGCAGTCCCACCGGGACAGGAGCTAGCTACACCTTC. Its translation is CASSPTGTGASYTF.

V and J are TRBV7-7 and TRBJ2-7, with TRBD1 identical over 8 bases. J gave up 4 bases and V 1 base, and 3 bases lay outside the gene matches. The CDR3 extends over 14 amino acids. Germline assignment: CDR1 SSHAT and CDR2 FNYEAQ (reference sequence). CDR3 protein: CASSLGTGTYEQYF. DNA of the CDR3: TGTGCCAGCAGCTTAGGGACAGGGACTTACGAGCAGTACTTC. Full variable domain (remainder filled in from reference TRBV7-7 and TRBJ2-7): GAGVSQSPRYKVTKRGQDVTLRCDPISSHATLYWYQQALGQGPEFLTYFNYEAQPDKSGLPSDRFSAERPEGSISTLTIQRTEQRDSAMYRCASSLGTGTYEQYFGPGTRLTVT.

The chain links TRBV19 to TRBJ2-7; D gene uncertain. Germline assignment: CDR1 LNHDA and CDR2 SQIVND (reference sequence). V was pared by 2 bases and J by 3 bases, with 17 bases between. The CDR3 is 16 amino acids. The CDR3 loop is CASSIQAPTSRYEQYF. DNA for the CDR3: TGTGCCAGTAGTATACAGGCCCCGACAAGCCGCTACGAGCAGTACTTC.

With regard to this clone: The sample holds other DNA sequences that translate to the same CDR3. The chain carries TRBV7-2 and TRBJ1-1, with D hard to call. V lost 1 base, J lost 1 base, and 7 bases lay in between. CDR3 length: 14 amino acids. Germline V gives CDR1 SGHTA, CDR2 FQGNSA. The CDR3 loop reads CASSLVTGNTEAFF. The CDR3 DNA reads as TGTGCCAGCAGCTTAGTAACGGGGAACACTGAAGCTTTCTTT.

The table lists this clone with a count of one. The chain couples TRBV27 to TRBJ1-5, with 7 bases fitting TRBD1. V dropped 4 bases and J dropped 5; count of bases not matched to a gene: 5. This CDR3 has 14 residues. Germline V gives CDR1 MNHEY, CDR2 SMNVEV (reference sequence). The CDR3 region has the DNA TGTGCCAGCAGTTGGGGCAGGGGGGATCAGCCCCAGCATTTT. Translating gives CASSWGRGDQPQHF.

The chain links TRBV9 to TRBJ2-3; the D gene is possibly TRBD2 (5 bases). V shed 4 bases and J shed 1 base, with 16 bases lying between them. Germline V gene data show CDR1 as SGDLS and CDR2 as YYNGEE. There are 16 residues in the CDR3. CDR3: CASSPRWAAGTDTQYF. CDR3 bases: TGTGCCAGCAGCCCTCGTTGGGCAGCGGGCACAGATACGCAGTATTTT.

In this sample, this clone turned up a few times. V usage is TRBV5-1 and J usage is TRBJ2-7; 9 bases fit TRBD1. The V segment lost 3 bases and the J segment 2 bases; nucleotides outside the gene matches: 6. Germline assignment: CDR1 SGHRS and CDR2 YFSETQ. CDR3 length: 15 residues. The CDR3 protein is CASSYGGQGTYEQYF. The CDR3 DNA reads as TGCGCCAGCAGCTACGGGGGACAGGGAACCTACGAGCAGTACTTC.

This clone was seen only a few times. This chain connects TRBV5-1 to TRBJ1-2, with D maybe TRBD1 (5 bases). CDR3 length: 15 residues. Germline assignment: CDR1 SGHRS and CDR2 YFSETQ. The ends were cut back, 0 bases at V and 4 bases at J, with 13 bases in the middle. Written as DNA, the CDR3 is TGCGCCAGCAGCTTGGCTACAGGCAAATCCTATGGCTACACCTTC. This sequence encodes CASSLATGKSYGYTF.

The table lists this clone with a count of one. V usage is TRBV11-2 and J usage is TRBJ1-6, with 7 bases matching TRBD1. The germline gives CDR1 SGHAT, CDR2 FQNNGV. Losses at the gene ends were 4 bases for V and 7 bases for J; bases not matched to a gene: 7. The CDR3 extends over 15 amino acids. The CDR3 loop reads CASSSRQGENSPLHF. In nucleotides, the CDR3 is TGTGCCAGCAGCTCCAGACAGGGCGAGAATTCACCCCTCCACTTT. Based on the CDR3 plus reference TRBV11-2 and TRBJ1-6, the full variable domain is EAGVAQSPRYKIIEKRQSVAFWCNPISGHATLYWYQQILGQGPKLLIQFQNNGVVDDSQLPKDRFSAERLKGVDSTLKIQPAKLEDSAVYLCASSSRQGENSPLHFGNGTRLTVT.

V usage is TRBV24-1 and J usage is TRBJ2-1; no reliable D call. The CDR3 runs to 16 residues. Between the trimmed V and J ends, which lost 3 bases and 0 bases, there was a span of 11 bases. Germline V CDR1 and CDR2: KGHDR, SFDVKD. The CDR3 DNA follows: TGTGCCACCAGTGATAATCGAGTCCTCTCCTACAATGAGCAGTTCTTC. Its protein is CATSDNRVLSYNEQFF.

The chain employs TRBV7-2 and TRBJ2-7, with D perhaps TRBD2 (6 bases). Germline lookup yields CDR1 SGHTA and CDR2 FQGNSA. The CDR3 runs 14 residues. Trimming pared 3 bases from V and 5 bases from J, leaving 14 bases between. CDR3 in DNA: TGTGCCAGCAGCTTCGGAGGGGTAGTCAACGAGCAGTACTTC. This gives the protein CASSFGGVVNEQYF.